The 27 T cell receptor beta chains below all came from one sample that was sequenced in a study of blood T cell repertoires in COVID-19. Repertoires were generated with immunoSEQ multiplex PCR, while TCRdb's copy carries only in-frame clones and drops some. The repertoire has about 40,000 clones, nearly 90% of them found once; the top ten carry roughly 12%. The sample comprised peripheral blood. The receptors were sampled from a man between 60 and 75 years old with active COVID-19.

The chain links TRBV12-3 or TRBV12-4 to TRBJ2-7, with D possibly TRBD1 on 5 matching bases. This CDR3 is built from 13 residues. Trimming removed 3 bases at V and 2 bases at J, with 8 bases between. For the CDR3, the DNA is TGTGCCAGCAGTTTTGGGGCAGCCTACGAGCAGTACTTC. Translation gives CASSFGAAYEQYF.

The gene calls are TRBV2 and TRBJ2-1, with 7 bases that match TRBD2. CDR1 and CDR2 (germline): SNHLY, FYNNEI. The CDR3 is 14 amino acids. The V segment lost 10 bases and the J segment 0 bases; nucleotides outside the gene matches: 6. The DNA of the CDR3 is TGTGCCATTGTAGCGGGCTTCTCCTACAATGAGCAGTTCTTC. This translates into CAIVAGFSYNEQFF.

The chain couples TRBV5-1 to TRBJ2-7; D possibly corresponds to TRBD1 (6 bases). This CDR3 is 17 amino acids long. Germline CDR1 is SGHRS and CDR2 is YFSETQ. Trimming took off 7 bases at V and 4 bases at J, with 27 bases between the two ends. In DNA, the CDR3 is TGCGCCAGCCAACTCCGCCCGGGACACCGCCCCTTTTACGAGCAGTACTTC. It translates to CASQLRPGHRPFYEQYF.

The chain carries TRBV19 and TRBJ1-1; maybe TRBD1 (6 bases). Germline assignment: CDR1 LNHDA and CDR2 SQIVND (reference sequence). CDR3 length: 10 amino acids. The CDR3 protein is CPTYRDRAFF. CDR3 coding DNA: TGTCCCACCTACAGGGACCGAGCTTTCTTT.

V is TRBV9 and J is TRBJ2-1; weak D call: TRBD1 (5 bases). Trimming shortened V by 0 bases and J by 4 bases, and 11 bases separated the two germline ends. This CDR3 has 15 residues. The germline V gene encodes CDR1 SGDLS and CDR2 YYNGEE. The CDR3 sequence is CASSVEMGRYNEQFF. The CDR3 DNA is TGTGCCAGCAGCGTAGAGATGGGGCGGTACAATGAGCAGTTCTTC.

The CDR3 sequence is CAWSGQGGTDTQYF. The CDR3 nucleotides read TGTGCCTGGAGCGGACAGGGAGGCACAGATACGCAGTATTTT. The chain links TRBV30 to TRBJ2-3; TRBD1 matches at 8 bases. CDR1 GTSNPN and CDR2 SVGIG come from the germline V gene (reference sequence). The J segment lost 1 base and the V segment lost 3 bases, leaving 3 bases of the junction unmatched. The CDR3 extends over 14 amino acids.

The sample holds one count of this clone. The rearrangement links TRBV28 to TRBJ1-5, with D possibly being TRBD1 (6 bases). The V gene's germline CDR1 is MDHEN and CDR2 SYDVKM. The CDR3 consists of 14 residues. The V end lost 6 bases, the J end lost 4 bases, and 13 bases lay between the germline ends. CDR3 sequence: CASRLEGGNQPQHF. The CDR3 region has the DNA TGTGCCAGCAGACTAGAGGGGGGGAATCAGCCCCAGCATTTT.

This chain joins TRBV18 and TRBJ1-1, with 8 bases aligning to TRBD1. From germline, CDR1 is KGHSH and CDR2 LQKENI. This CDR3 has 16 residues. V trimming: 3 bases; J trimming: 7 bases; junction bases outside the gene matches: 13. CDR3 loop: CASSPTTGANRYEAFF. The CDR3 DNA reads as TGTGCCAGCTCACCGACGACAGGGGCAAATAGATATGAAGCTTTCTTT.

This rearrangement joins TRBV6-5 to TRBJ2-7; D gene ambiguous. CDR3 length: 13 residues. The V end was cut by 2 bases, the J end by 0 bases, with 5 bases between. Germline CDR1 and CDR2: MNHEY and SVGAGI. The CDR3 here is CASSYDNSYEQYF. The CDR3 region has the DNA TGTGCCAGCAGTTACGACAACTCCTACGAGCAGTACTTC.

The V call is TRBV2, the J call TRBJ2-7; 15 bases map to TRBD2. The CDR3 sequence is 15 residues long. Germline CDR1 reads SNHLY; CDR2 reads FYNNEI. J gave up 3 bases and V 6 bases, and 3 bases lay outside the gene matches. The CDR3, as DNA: TGTGCCAGCAGCGGACTAGCGGGAGGGCTCTACGAGCAGTACTTC. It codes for CASSGLAGGLYEQYF.

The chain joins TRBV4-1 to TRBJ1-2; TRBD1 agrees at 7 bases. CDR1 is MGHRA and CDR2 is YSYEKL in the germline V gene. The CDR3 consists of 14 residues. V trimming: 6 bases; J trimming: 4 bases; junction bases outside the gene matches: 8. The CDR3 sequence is CASSPTGLGYGYTF. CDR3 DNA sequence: TGCGCCAGCAGTCCGACAGGGTTGGGCTATGGCTACACCTTC.

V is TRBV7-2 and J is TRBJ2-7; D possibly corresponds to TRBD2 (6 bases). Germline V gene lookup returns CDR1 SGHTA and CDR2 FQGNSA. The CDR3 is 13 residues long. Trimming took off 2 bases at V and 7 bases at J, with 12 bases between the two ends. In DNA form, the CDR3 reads TGTGCCAGCAGCTTAAACGGGAGAGTAGAGCAGTACTTC. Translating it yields CASSLNGRVEQYF.

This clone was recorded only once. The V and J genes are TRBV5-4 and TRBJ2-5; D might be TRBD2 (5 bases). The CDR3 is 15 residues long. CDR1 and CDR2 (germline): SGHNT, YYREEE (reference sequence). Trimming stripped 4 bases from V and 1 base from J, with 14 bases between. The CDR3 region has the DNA TGTGCCAGCAGCCGCTTAAGCGGAGTCCAAGAGACCCAGTACTTC. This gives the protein CASSRLSGVQETQYF. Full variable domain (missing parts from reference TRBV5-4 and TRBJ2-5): ETGVTQSPTHLIKTRGQQVTLRCSSQSGHNTVSWYQQALGQGPQFIFQYYREEENGRGNFPPRFSGLQFPNYSSELNVNALELDDSALYLCASSRLSGVQETQYFGPGTRLLVL.

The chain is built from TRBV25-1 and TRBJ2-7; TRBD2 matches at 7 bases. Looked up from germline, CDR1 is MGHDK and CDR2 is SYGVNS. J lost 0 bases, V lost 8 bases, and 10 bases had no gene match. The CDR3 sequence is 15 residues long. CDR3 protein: CASGGRAGSSYEQYF. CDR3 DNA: TGTGCCAGCGGAGGGAGGGCCGGGAGCTCCTACGAGCAGTACTTC.

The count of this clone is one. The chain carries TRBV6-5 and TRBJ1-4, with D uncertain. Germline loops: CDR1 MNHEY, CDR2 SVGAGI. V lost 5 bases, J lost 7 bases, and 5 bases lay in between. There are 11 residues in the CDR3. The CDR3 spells CASSLSEKLFF. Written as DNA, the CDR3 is TGTGCCAGCAGTCTGTCTGAAAAACTGTTTTTT.

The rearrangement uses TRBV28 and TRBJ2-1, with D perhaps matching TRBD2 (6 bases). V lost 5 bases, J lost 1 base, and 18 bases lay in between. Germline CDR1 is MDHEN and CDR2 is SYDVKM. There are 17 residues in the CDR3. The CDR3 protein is CASSPLEGTPSYNEQFF. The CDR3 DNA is TGTGCCAGCAGTCCCCTGGAGGGGACGCCATCCTACAATGAGCAGTTCTTC.

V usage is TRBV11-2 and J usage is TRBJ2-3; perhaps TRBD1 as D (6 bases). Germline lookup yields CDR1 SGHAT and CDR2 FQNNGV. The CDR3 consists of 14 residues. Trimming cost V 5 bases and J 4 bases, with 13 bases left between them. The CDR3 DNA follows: TGTGCCAGCAGCGCCATCCCAGGGGCAGATACGCAGTATTTT. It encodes CASSAIPGADTQYF.

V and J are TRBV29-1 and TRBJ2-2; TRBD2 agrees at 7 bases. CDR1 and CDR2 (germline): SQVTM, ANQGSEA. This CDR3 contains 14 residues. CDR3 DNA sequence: TGCTCCGCTGGGGAGGGAACGAACACCGGGGAGCTGTTTTTT. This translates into CSAGEGTNTGELFF.

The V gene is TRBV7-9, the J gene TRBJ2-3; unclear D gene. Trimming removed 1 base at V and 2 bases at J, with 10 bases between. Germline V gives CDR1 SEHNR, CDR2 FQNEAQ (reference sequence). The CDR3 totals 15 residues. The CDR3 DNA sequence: TGTGCCAGCAGCTTAGACTTTTCCTTCACAGATACGCAGTATTTT. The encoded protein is CASSLDFSFTDTQYF.

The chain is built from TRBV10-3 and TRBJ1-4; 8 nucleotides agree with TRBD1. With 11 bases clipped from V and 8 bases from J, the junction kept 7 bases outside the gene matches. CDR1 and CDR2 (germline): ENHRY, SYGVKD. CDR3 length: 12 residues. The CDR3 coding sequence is TGTGCCGTTCAGGGGGCGTTAGAAAAACTGTTTTTT. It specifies CAVQGALEKLFF.

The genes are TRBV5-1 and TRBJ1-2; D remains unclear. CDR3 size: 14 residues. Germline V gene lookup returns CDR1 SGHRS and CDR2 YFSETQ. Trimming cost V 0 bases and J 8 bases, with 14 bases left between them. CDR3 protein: CASSLATIPEGYTF. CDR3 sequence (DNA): TGCGCCAGCAGCTTGGCGACCATACCGGAGGGCTACACCTTC.

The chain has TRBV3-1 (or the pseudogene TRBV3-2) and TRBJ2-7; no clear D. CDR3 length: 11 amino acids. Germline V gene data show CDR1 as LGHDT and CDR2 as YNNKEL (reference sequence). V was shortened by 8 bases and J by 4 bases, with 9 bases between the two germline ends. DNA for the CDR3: TGTGCCAGCCAGGATGATTACGAGCAGTACTTC. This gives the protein CASQDDYEQYF.

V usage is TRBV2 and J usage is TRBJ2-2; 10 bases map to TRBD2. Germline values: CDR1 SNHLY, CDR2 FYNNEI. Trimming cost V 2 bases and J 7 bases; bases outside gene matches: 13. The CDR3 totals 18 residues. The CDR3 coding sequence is TGTGCCAGCAGTGAACCCCGAGGAGCGGGAGGGCCGGGCGGGGAGCTGTTTTTT. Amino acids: CASSEPRGAGGPGGELFF.

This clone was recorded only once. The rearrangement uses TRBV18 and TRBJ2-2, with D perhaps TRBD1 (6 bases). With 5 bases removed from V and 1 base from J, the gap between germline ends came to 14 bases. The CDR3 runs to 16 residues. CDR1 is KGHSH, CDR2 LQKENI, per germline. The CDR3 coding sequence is TGTGCCAGCTCAAGACAGGAGATCGAGAACACCGGGGAGCTGTTTTTT. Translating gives CASSRQEIENTGELFF.

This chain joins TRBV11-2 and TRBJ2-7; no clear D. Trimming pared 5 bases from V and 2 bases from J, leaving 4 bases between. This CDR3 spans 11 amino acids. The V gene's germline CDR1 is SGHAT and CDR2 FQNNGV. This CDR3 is CASSRAYEQYF. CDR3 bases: TGTGCCAGCAGCCGGGCCTACGAGCAGTACTTC.

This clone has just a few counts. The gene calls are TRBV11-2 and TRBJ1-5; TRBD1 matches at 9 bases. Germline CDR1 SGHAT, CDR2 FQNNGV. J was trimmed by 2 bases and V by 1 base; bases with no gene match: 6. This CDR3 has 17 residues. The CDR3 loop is CASSLGQGGFGNQPQHF. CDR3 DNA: TGTGCCAGCAGCTTAGGACAGGGGGGTTTTGGCAATCAGCCCCAGCATTTT.

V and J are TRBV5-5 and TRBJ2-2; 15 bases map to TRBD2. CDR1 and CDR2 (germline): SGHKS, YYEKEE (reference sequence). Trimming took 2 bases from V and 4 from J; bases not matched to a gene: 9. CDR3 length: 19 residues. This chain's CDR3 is CASSLGLAGGPGSTGELFF. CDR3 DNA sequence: TGTGCCAGCAGCTTAGGACTAGCGGGAGGGCCAGGGAGCACCGGGGAGCTGTTTTTT.